Below are 32 T cell receptor beta chains sequenced from a single sample in a study of blood T cell repertoires in COVID-19. Produced via immunoSEQ multiplex PCR; TCRdb's table is partial and in-frame only. The sample includes fewer than 250,000 clones, almost 85% seen only once; the top ten take 9.1%. The sample taken for sequencing was PBMCs or T cells enriched from blood (not recorded which). These TCRs come from a woman aged 45-65 years with acute COVID-19.

The V gene is TRBV19, the J gene TRBJ1-3; D is ambiguous. The CDR3 contains 14 residues. V shed 4 bases and J shed 1 base, with 8 bases lying between them. Germline lookup yields CDR1 LNHDA and CDR2 SQIVND (reference sequence). The CDR3 reads CASSNSISGNTIYF. CDR3 DNA sequence: TGTGCCAGTAGTAACAGCATTTCTGGAAACACCATATATTTT.

The chain uses TRBV6-1 and TRBJ2-1; the D gene is possibly TRBD2 (5 bases). The germline gives CDR1 MNHNS, CDR2 SASEGT. The CDR3 contains 17 residues. The ends were cut back, 0 bases at V and 0 bases at J, with 12 bases in the middle. The CDR3: CASSEAPSGVSYNEQFF. DNA of the CDR3: TGTGCCAGCAGTGAAGCCCCCAGCGGAGTCTCCTACAATGAGCAGTTCTTC.

This chain joins TRBV30 and TRBJ1-4; 10 bases line up with TRBD1. In germline, CDR1 is GTSNPN, CDR2 SVGIG (reference sequence). J was trimmed by 6 bases and V by 8 bases; bases with no gene match: 3. The CDR3 sequence is 12 residues long. The CDR3 DNA reads TGTGCCGCCGGGACAGGGGATGAAAAACTGTTTTTT. Protein: CAAGTGDEKLFF.

The chain has TRBV27 and TRBJ2-7; D gene unclear. Looked up from germline, CDR1 is MNHEY and CDR2 is SMNVEV (reference sequence). Between the trimmed V and J ends, which lost 4 bases and 1 base, there was a span of 8 bases. The CDR3 has 13 amino acids. CDR3 loop: CASSYPGSYEQYF. DNA for the CDR3: TGTGCCAGCAGTTACCCAGGATCCTACGAGCAGTACTTC.

The genes are TRBV7-6 and TRBJ1-2; TRBD1 might be the D (5 bases). V lost 1 base, J lost 4 bases, and 13 bases lay in between. Germline V gene sequence: CDR1 SGHVS, CDR2 FNYEAQ. The CDR3 contains 15 residues. CDR3 sequence reads: CASSLGSGRGYGYTF. CDR3 sequence (DNA): TGTGCCAGCAGCTTAGGATCAGGGCGCGGCTATGGCTACACCTTC.

The V and J genes are TRBV2 and TRBJ1-1; D perhaps matches TRBD1 (5 bases). V lost 3 bases, J lost 4 bases, and 15 bases lay in between. There are 15 residues in the CDR3. Per germline, CDR1 SNHLY and CDR2 FYNNEI. The CDR3 loop is CASSDWGGRGTEAFF. The CDR3 DNA follows: TGTGCCAGCAGTGATTGGGGGGGAAGGGGCACTGAAGCTTTCTTT. Complete variable domain (other parts from reference TRBV2 and TRBJ1-1): EPEVTQTPSHQVTQMGQEVILRCVPISNHLYFYWYRQILGQKVEFLVSFYNNEISEKSEIFDDQFSVERPDGSNFTLKIRSTKLEDSAMYFCASSDWGGRGTEAFFGQGTRLTVV.

The V and J genes are TRBV7-2 and TRBJ1-1; 11 bases fit TRBD1. V lost 1 base, J lost 4 bases, and 5 bases stayed unmatched. This CDR3 contains 16 residues. Germline-derived CDR1 and CDR2 are SGHTA and FQGNSA. In DNA form, the CDR3 reads TGTGCCAGCAGCTTAGGGACAGGGGGCGCGGGCACTGAAGCTTTCTTT. This sequence encodes CASSLGTGGAGTEAFF.

V and J are TRBV7-6 and TRBJ1-3, with 7 bases that match TRBD1. Looked up from germline, CDR1 is SGHVS and CDR2 is FNYEAQ. This CDR3 has 15 amino acids. Trimming removed 4 bases from V and 5 bases from J; junction bases left unmatched: 8. The CDR3 sequence: CASSSGTAGRNTIYF. CDR3 nucleotide sequence: TGTGCCAGCAGCTCTGGGACAGCCGGTCGAAACACCATATATTTT.

This CDR3 reads CASSPGQGITEAFF. The CDR3 DNA reads TGTGCCAGCAGCCCGGGACAGGGGATCACTGAAGCTTTCTTT. The V call is TRBV3-1 (or the pseudogene TRBV3-2), the J call TRBJ1-1, with 10 bases lining up with TRBD1. This CDR3 has 14 residues. After removal of 4 bases from V and 4 bases from J, the junction contained 3 bases not matched to a gene. Germline lookup yields CDR1 LGHDT and CDR2 YNNKEL (reference sequence).

DNA of the CDR3: TGCGCCAGCAGCTCGGGACATTCGAACACCGGGGAGCTGTTTTTT. Amino acids: CASSSGHSNTGELFF. The chain has TRBV5-1 and TRBJ2-2; D might be TRBD1 (6 bases). Per the germline V gene, CDR1 is SGHRS and CDR2 is YFSETQ. Between the trimmed V and J ends, which lost 3 bases and 0 bases, there was a span of 9 bases. The CDR3 has 15 residues. Full variable domain (missing parts from reference TRBV5-1 and TRBJ2-2): KAGVTQTPRYLIKTRGQQVTLSCSPISGHRSVSWYQQTPGQGLQFLFEYFSETQRNKGNFPGRFSGRQFSNSRSEMNVSTLELGDSALYLCASSSGHSNTGELFFGEGSRLTVL.

V and J are TRBV7-2 and TRBJ1-2; 8 bases align to TRBD1. The CDR3 is made up of 16 amino acids. Unmatched junction bases numbered 9, after V lost 4 bases and J lost 2 bases. Germline V gene lookup returns CDR1 SGHTA and CDR2 FQGNSA. The DNA of the CDR3 is TGTGCCAGCAGCTCAGGGGGCAACAGGGGAAACTATGGCTACACCTTC. Amino acids: CASSSGGNRGNYGYTF.

The gene calls are TRBV19 and TRBJ1-1; D might be TRBD1 (5 bases). Trimming stripped 6 bases from V and 1 base from J, with 9 bases between. CDR3 length equals 13 residues. Per the germline V gene, CDR1 is LNHDA and CDR2 is SQIVND (reference sequence). The CDR3 loop reads CASRRRENTEAFF. The CDR3 DNA reads as TGTGCCAGTAGACGCAGGGAGAACACTGAAGCTTTCTTT.

J is TRBJ2-3 and V is TRBV15; 12 bases fit TRBD2. Germline assignment: CDR1 LNHNV and CDR2 YYDKDF (reference sequence). V shed 0 bases, J shed 0 bases, and the junction held 1 base outside the gene matches. The CDR3 length is 17 residues. CDR3 region: CATSRDGTSGSTDTQYF. CDR3 nucleotides: TGTGCCACCAGCAGAGACGGGACTAGCGGGAGCACAGATACGCAGTATTTT.

The rearrangement links TRBV7-9 to TRBJ2-2; D gene uncertain. From germline, CDR1 is SEHNR and CDR2 FQNEAQ (reference sequence). V dropped 0 bases and J dropped 8 bases, with 10 bases sitting between them. The CDR3 runs 14 residues. As DNA, the CDR3 is TGTGCCAGCAGCTTAGCGCCTGGGCTTGGGGAGCTGTTTTTT. Residues: CASSLAPGLGELFF.

This chain joins TRBV4-3 and TRBJ2-7; 10 positions agree with TRBD1. Germline values: CDR1 LGHNA, CDR2 YSLEER. Losses at the gene ends were 3 bases for V and 3 bases for J; bases not matched to a gene: 5. This CDR3 is built from 15 residues. The CDR3 DNA reads TGCGCCAGCAGCCAGGGAGGACAGGGGGGCTACGAGCAGTACTTC. Encoded protein: CASSQGGQGGYEQYF.

The genes are TRBV29-1 and TRBJ2-7; D ambiguous. From germline, CDR1 is SQVTM and CDR2 ANQGSEA. V was cut by 4 bases and J by 6 bases, with 16 bases left in between. This CDR3 contains 13 residues. The CDR3 nucleotides are TGCAGCGTTGCCTTTCTTGCATCGGGCGAGCAGTACTTC. This sequence encodes CSVAFLASGEQYF.

This clone occurred once. This chain joins TRBV15 and TRBJ1-2; D remains unclear. V lost 3 bases to trimming and J lost 3 bases, with 8 bases between them. CDR1 and CDR2 from the germline V gene are LNHNV and YYDKDF (reference sequence). The CDR3 contains 13 residues. The CDR3 coding sequence is TGTGCCACCAGCAGTGACACCGACTATGGCTACACCTTC. It encodes CATSSDTDYGYTF.

In its sample, this clone was seen a few times. The chain has TRBV5-6 and TRBJ1-6; D may be TRBD1 (5 bases). The CDR3 runs 15 residues. Germline-derived CDR1 and CDR2 are SGHDT and YYEEEE. Trimming cost V 3 bases and J 10 bases, with 17 bases left between them. The CDR3 region is CASSSRGGGNSPLHF. The CDR3 DNA is TGTGCCAGCAGCTCCCGGGGGGGAGGGAACTCACCCCTCCACTTT.

The chain links TRBV18 to TRBJ1-1; TRBD1 matches 7 bases. This CDR3 is built from 15 residues. CDR1 and CDR2 from the germline V gene are KGHSH and LQKENI. J was trimmed by 0 bases and V by 3 bases; bases with no gene match: 4. The CDR3 bases are TGTGCCAGCTCACCTTGGGGACAGTTGAACACTGAAGCTTTCTTT. Translation gives CASSPWGQLNTEAFF.

This clone has only a few counts. This chain connects TRBV7-2 to TRBJ2-3; D perhaps matches TRBD2 (6 bases). The CDR3 runs to 15 residues. Trimming removed 5 bases at V and 2 bases at J, with 14 bases between. CDR1 is SGHTA and CDR2 is FQGNSA in the germline V gene. CDR3 protein: CASSESGRYTDTQYF. For the CDR3, the DNA is TGTGCCAGCAGCGAGAGCGGGCGATACACAGATACGCAGTATTTT.

V is TRBV6-2 or TRBV6-3 and J is TRBJ2-5; weak D call: TRBD2 (5 bases). Germline V gene lookup returns CDR1 MNHEY and CDR2 SVGEGT. V lost 2 bases and J lost 5, with 15 bases in between. The length of the CDR3 is 15 residues. DNA for the CDR3: TGTGCCAGCAGTTACGCGCTGGATACGGGGGAGACCCAGTACTTC. This codes for CASSYALDTGETQYF.

This chain links TRBV11-2 with TRBJ2-7; 7 nucleotides align to TRBD2. The trim removed 2 bases at V and 0 bases at J, leaving 4 bases unmatched. Germline V gives CDR1 SGHAT, CDR2 FQNNGV. CDR3 length equals 15 residues. The CDR3 region is CASSLSAGSSYEQYF. The CDR3 DNA follows: TGTGCCAGCAGCTTATCAGCGGGGAGCTCCTACGAGCAGTACTTC.

This clone was counted once. The J gene is TRBJ1-2, the V gene TRBV19; no firm D call. Trimming took 4 bases from V and 4 from J, leaving 19 bases between them. The CDR3 totals 16 residues. The germline CDR1 and CDR2 sequences are LNHDA and SQIVND (reference sequence). The CDR3 region has the DNA TGTGCCAGTAGTACCGGAGTGCGACCCCTCTCCTATGGCTACACCTTC. Amino acids: CASSTGVRPLSYGYTF.

The genes are TRBV7-2 and TRBJ1-2; a weak D match, TRBD1 (6 bases). The V end was cut by 5 bases, the J end by 0 bases, with 10 bases between. Germline CDR1 and CDR2: SGHTA and FQGNSA. The CDR3 is made up of 14 amino acids. Here the CDR3 reads CASSRDTANYGYTF. The CDR3 coding sequence is TGTGCCAGCAGCCGGGACACAGCTAACTATGGCTACACCTTC.

This clone was counted between two and nine times. The chain combines TRBV2 with TRBJ1-4; TRBD1 aligns across 11 bases. The germline V gene encodes CDR1 SNHLY and CDR2 FYNNEI. Trimming cost V 8 bases and J 5 bases; bases outside gene matches: 7. The CDR3 length is 15 residues. The CDR3 protein is CASPRDRGSNEKLFF. The CDR3 bases are TGTGCCAGCCCCCGGGACAGGGGGTCAAATGAAAAACTGTTTTTT.

V is TRBV3-1 (or the pseudogene TRBV3-2) and J is TRBJ1-3, with D tentatively TRBD1 (6 bases). Trimming took 1 base from V and 3 from J, leaving 13 bases between them. Per the germline V gene, CDR1 is LGHDT and CDR2 is YNNKEL (reference sequence). The CDR3 runs 16 residues. The DNA for the CDR3 is TGTGCCAGCAGCCAAGTCTTCGGGGGGCATGGAAACACCATATATTTT. Translated: CASSQVFGGHGNTIYF.

The chain carries TRBV2 and TRBJ1-1; 9 bases are a match to TRBD1. This CDR3 contains 14 residues. Germline trimming cut 7 bases from V and 0 bases from J; bases unmatched to any gene: 3. Per the germline V gene, CDR1 is SNHLY and CDR2 is FYNNEI. CDR3 amino acids: CASTRDRVNTEAFF. CDR3 nucleotides: TGTGCCAGCACCCGGGACAGGGTGAACACTGAAGCTTTCTTT.

The chain links TRBV6-5 to TRBJ1-1, with TRBD1 identical over 8 bases. The germline gives CDR1 MNHEY, CDR2 SVGAGI. This CDR3 has 14 residues. V trimming: 6 bases; J trimming: 10 bases; junction bases outside the gene matches: 13. The CDR3 DNA reads TGTGCCAGCAGAGCAGGGACAGGCATTTACGGAGCTTTCTTT. Its translation is CASRAGTGIYGAFF.

V is TRBV9 and J is TRBJ2-2; D possibly corresponds to TRBD1 (6 bases). CDR3 size: 16 residues. CDR1 SGDLS and CDR2 YYNGEE come from the germline V gene. Trimming removed 0 bases at V and 2 bases at J, with 11 bases between. For the CDR3, the DNA is TGTGCCAGCAGCGTAGGGTGGGACATCAACACCGGGGAGCTGTTTTTT. It encodes CASSVGWDINTGELFF.

The CDR3 nucleotides are TGTGCCAGCAGCCGCGGGACTAGCGGAGAGCAGTTCTTC. Translation gives CASSRGTSGEQFF. The V gene is TRBV7-9, the J gene TRBJ2-1, with 11 nucleotides matching TRBD2. The V and J ends lost 5 bases and 10 bases, in that order; junction bases with no gene match: 4. Germline V gene data show CDR1 as SEHNR and CDR2 as FQNEAQ (reference sequence). This CDR3 is 13 amino acids long.

The chain has TRBV7-2 and TRBJ1-2; 10 bases match TRBD1. Germline CDR1 and CDR2: SGHTA and FQGNSA. J gave up 0 bases and V 3 bases, and 4 bases lay outside the gene matches. The CDR3 has 16 residues. Here the CDR3 reads CASSLDRGRPNYGYTF. The CDR3 coding sequence is TGTGCCAGCAGCTTGGACAGGGGGAGACCTAACTATGGCTACACCTTC.

The chain combines TRBV9 with TRBJ2-5, with a possible D match to TRBD2 (8 bases). Germline assignment: CDR1 SGDLS and CDR2 YYNGEE. The CDR3 is 14 amino acids. The V and J ends lost 4 bases and 2 bases respectively, with 12 bases between them. The CDR3 sequence: CASSSGGQQETQYF. Written as DNA, the CDR3 is TGTGCCAGCAGCAGCGGGGGACAGCAAGAGACCCAGTACTTC.